This passage covers 3 T cell receptor beta chains from one sample sequenced in a study of CD8+ T cells in alopecia areata. Extracted RNA was reverse transcribed, and the resulting cDNA served as sequencing template. Profiled with immunoSEQ multiplex PCR; TCRdb holds only in-frame clones, not every one. The sample lists 9,500 to 15,000 clones, 60% occurring once. Peripheral blood and lesional scalp punch biopsies came from alopecia areata patients. Input material: skin. The receptors shown here come from a human donor with alopecia areata.

The chain carries TRBV2 and TRBJ2-1; D possibly corresponds to TRBD1 (6 bases). Germline V gene sequence: CDR1 SNHLY, CDR2 FYNNEI. The length of the CDR3 is 14 residues. The V end was cut by 8 bases, the J end by 7 bases, with 18 bases between. CDR3 residues: CASPRDTSGNEQFF. The CDR3 region has the DNA TGTGCCAGCCCCCGGGACACCTCGGGGAATGAGCAGTTCTTC.

The chain is built from TRBV7-2 and TRBJ2-7; 9 bases map to TRBD1. This CDR3 comprises 15 residues. CDR1 and CDR2 (germline): SGHTA, FQGNSA. V was clipped by 1 base and J by 5 bases; unmatched bases: 6. CDR3 in amino acids: CASSLVGDRVDEQYF. The DNA for the CDR3 is TGTGCCAGCAGCTTAGTAGGGGACAGGGTTGACGAGCAGTACTTC.

This clone was picked up a small number of times. This chain joins TRBV19 and TRBJ2-5, with a weak D call TRBD2 (6 bases). V dropped 4 bases and J dropped 3 bases, with 9 bases sitting between them. The germline gives CDR1 LNHDA, CDR2 SQIVND (reference sequence). The CDR3 length is 13 residues. The chain's CDR3 is CASSKQREETQYF. The CDR3 coding sequence is TGTGCCAGTAGTAAGCAGCGGGAAGAGACCCAGTACTTC.